A single sample is the source of the 9 T cell receptor beta chains below, sequenced in a study of T cell responses to AZD1222 COVID-19 vaccine. Using immunoSEQ multiplex PCR, the repertoire was profiled, and TCRdb retains in-frame clones only, with some absent. The table lists 150,000 or so clones, over 90% of them singletons. The source was peripheral blood, collected 28 days after the second AZD1222 dose. These receptors all come from an adult who received the AZD1222 COVID-19 vaccine.

The chain combines TRBV2 with TRBJ2-2; D is undetermined. The germline V gene encodes CDR1 SNHLY and CDR2 FYNNEI. With 2 bases removed from V and 4 bases from J, the gap between germline ends came to 8 bases. CDR3 length equals 14 residues. CDR3 DNA sequence: TGTGCCAGCAGTGAATTTTCCCCCACCGGGGAGCTGTTTTTT. Its translation is CASSEFSPTGELFF. Full variable domain (outside the CDR3, taken from reference TRBV2 and TRBJ2-2): EPEVTQTPSHQVTQMGQEVILRCVPISNHLYFYWYRQILGQKVEFLVSFYNNEISEKSEIFDDQFSVERPDGSNFTLKIRSTKLEDSAMYFCASSEFSPTGELFFGEGSRLTVL.

The rearrangement uses TRBV7-9 and TRBJ2-1, with a possible D match to TRBD2 (6 bases). The V gene's germline CDR1 is SEHNR and CDR2 FQNEAQ (reference sequence). The length of the CDR3 is 14 residues. V lost 5 bases and J lost 4, with 12 bases in between. CDR3 protein: CASSVGLRYNEQFF. The CDR3 DNA sequence: TGTGCCAGCAGCGTGGGACTGCGTTACAATGAGCAGTTCTTC. The entire variable domain, with the rest obtained from reference TRBV7-9 and TRBJ2-1, is as follows: DTGVSQNPRHKITKRGQNVTFRCDPISEHNRLYWYRQTLGQGPEFLTYFQNEAQLEKSRLLSDRFSAERPKGSFSTLEIQRTEQGDSAMYLCASSVGLRYNEQFFGPGTRLTVL.

The rearrangement joins TRBV4-2 to TRBJ1-3; D gene ambiguous. CDR1 and CDR2 from the germline V gene are LGHNA and YNFKEQ. The V and J ends lost 0 bases and 4 bases respectively, with 1 base between them. This CDR3 is built from 12 residues. The CDR3 bases are TGTGCCAGCAGCCAAGAGGGAAACACCATATATTTT. Amino acid sequence: CASSQEGNTIYF.

The chain has TRBV6-5 and TRBJ1-1; the D gene is possibly TRBD1 (5 bases). The CDR3 has 12 amino acids. Trimming left V 11 bases short and J 0 bases short, with 10 bases between. The germline V gene has CDR1 MNHEY and CDR2 SVGAGI. The DNA of the CDR3 is TGTGCCGGGCGGGGCATGAACACTGAAGCTTTCTTT. Translated, it gives CAGRGMNTEAFF.

The sample holds one count of this clone. The CDR3: CASSLSTSGRFEQYF. In DNA form, the CDR3 reads TGTGCCAGCAGTTTATCAACTAGCGGGAGGTTCGAGCAGTACTTC. This sequence joins TRBV27 and TRBJ2-7, with 12 bases matching TRBD2. This CDR3 has 15 amino acids. V was pared by 0 bases and J by 6 bases, with 3 bases of the junction left unmatched. Germline CDR1 reads MNHEY; CDR2 reads SMNVEV (reference sequence).

The rearrangement uses TRBV19 and TRBJ1-6, with a weak D call TRBD1 (5 bases). CDR1 is LNHDA, CDR2 SQIVND, per germline (reference sequence). This CDR3 comprises 13 residues. The V end lost 5 bases, the J end lost 7 bases, and 9 bases lay between the germline ends. DNA of the CDR3: TGTGCCAGTAGTCAGGGACTGAATTCACCCCTCCACTTT. Translating it yields CASSQGLNSPLHF.

This rearrangement joins TRBV6-6 to TRBJ2-7; D is undetermined. With 5 bases removed from V and 0 bases from J, the gap between germline ends came to 17 bases. This CDR3 has 16 residues. CDR1 and CDR2 (germline): MNHNY, SVGAGI (reference sequence). The CDR3 region is CASSQTAPINSYEQYF. DNA of the CDR3: TGTGCCAGCAGTCAAACCGCCCCGATAAACTCCTACGAGCAGTACTTC.

This chain uses TRBV6-5 with TRBJ1-1, with D uncertain. V was shortened by 0 bases and J by 7 bases, with 9 bases between the two germline ends. CDR3 size: 13 residues. CDR1 MNHEY and CDR2 SVGAGI come from the germline V gene. For the CDR3, the DNA is TGTGCCAGCAGTTACTCGAGGTGGGGTGAAGCTTTCTTT. It specifies CASSYSRWGEAFF.

This chain uses TRBV28 with TRBJ2-7; possible D gene TRBD2, 5 bases. CDR1 is MDHEN and CDR2 is SYDVKM in the germline V gene. The CDR3 covers 14 residues. Trimming took off 6 bases at V and 6 bases at J, with 18 bases between the two ends. CDR3 in amino acids: CASRSGAEIAEQYF. CDR3 in DNA: TGTGCCAGCAGAAGCGGAGCTGAGATAGCCGAGCAGTACTTC.